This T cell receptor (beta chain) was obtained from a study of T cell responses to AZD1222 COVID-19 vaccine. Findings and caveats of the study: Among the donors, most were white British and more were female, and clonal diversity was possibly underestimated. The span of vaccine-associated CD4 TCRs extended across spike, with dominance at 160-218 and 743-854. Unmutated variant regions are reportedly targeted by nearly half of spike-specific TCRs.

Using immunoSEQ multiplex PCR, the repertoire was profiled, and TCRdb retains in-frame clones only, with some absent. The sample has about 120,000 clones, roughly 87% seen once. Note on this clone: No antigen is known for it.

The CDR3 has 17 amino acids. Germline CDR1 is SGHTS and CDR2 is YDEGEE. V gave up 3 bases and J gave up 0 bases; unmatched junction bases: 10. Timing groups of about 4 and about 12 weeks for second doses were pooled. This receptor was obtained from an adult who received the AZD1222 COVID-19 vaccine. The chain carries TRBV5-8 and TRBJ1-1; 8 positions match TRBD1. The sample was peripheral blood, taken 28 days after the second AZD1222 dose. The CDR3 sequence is CASSYPGQGVMNTEAFF. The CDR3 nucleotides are TGTGCCAGCAGCTACCCAGGACAGGGCGTTATGAACACTGAAGCTTTCTTT.